Below, 10 T cell receptor beta chains from the same sample are listed, as sequenced in a study of post-analysis software for immune sequencing data. For these TCRs, the target antigens are not known. Each TCR beta cDNA library carried unique molecular identifiers. TCRdb redid the calling of the PCR reads with MiXCR, one entry per CDR3 protein. This repertoire shows fewer than 550,000 distinct CDR3 sequences, 30% to 40% found once; its top ten account for 4.5% to 7.5%. Findings and limits, study-wide: Five or six TRBV segments, TRBV5-6, TRBV5-1 and TRBV20-1 among them, were found more frequent in patients than controls.

The sequencing sample was made of blood. Every receptor here comes from a girl under 18 with multiple sclerosis.

As to this clonotype: Compared with germline, one end of the junction differs, possibly owing to a read error. The chain links TRBV6-1 to TRBJ2-5; 9 nucleotides align to TRBD2. The CDR3 length is 15 residues. From germline, CDR1 is MNHNS and CDR2 SASEGT. The CDR3: CASSEETSGPETLYF. In nucleotides, the CDR3 is TGTGCCAGCAGTGAAGAAACTAGCGGGCCAGAGACCCTGTACTTC.

This clonotype appeared a few times. The V gene is TRBV21-1, the J gene TRBJ2-1. TRBV21-1 is annotated as a pseudogene. The CDR3 covers 12 residues. The CDR3 bases are TGTGCTACTGCGGTCGGGGTGAATGAGCAGTTCTTC. Translating it yields CATAVGVNEQFF.

This clonotype occurred a few times. V gene TRBV20-1 combines with J gene TRBJ1-6; no definite D call. CDR1 and CDR2 from the germline V gene are DFQATT and SNEGSKA (reference sequence). V lost 0 bases to trimming and J lost 8 bases, with 5 bases between them. The CDR3 runs 12 residues. CDR3 nucleotides: TGCAGTGCTAGAGACCAGGATTCACCCCTCCACTTT. It specifies CSARDQDSPLHF.

The CDR3 protein is CASSLALGTSPNEQYF. CDR3 nucleotides: TGTGCCAGCAGCTTAGCCCTCGGGACTAGTCCTAATGAGCAGTACTTC. This chain connects TRBV7-7 to TRBJ2-5; TRBD2 matches at 8 bases. The junction had 14 bases not matched to a gene; V was cut back by 0 bases and J by 11 bases. This CDR3 contains 16 residues. The germline CDR1 and CDR2 sequences are SSHAT and FNYEAQ (reference sequence). The entire variable domain, with the rest obtained from reference TRBV7-7 and TRBJ2-5, is as follows: GAGVSQSPRYKVTKRGQDVTLRCDPISSHATLYWYQQALGQGPEFLTYFNYEAQPDKSGLPSDRFSAERPEGSISTLTIQRTEQRDSAMYRCASSLALGTSPNEQYFGPGTRLLVL.

V usage is TRBV27 and J usage is TRBJ2-5; D may be TRBD2 (6 bases). V was cut by 3 bases and J by 7 bases, with 15 bases left in between. The CDR3 sequence is 14 residues long. Germline-derived CDR1 and CDR2 are MNHEY and SMNVEV (reference sequence). The CDR3 DNA is TGTGCCAGCAGTTTCGCCCCGTTGGAGGGGACCCAGTACTTC. Its translation is CASSFAPLEGTQYF.

This clonotype turned up a few times. The V and J genes are TRBV29-1 and TRBJ2-7; 11 positions agree with TRBD2. CDR1 is SQVTM and CDR2 is ANQGSEA in the germline V gene. The CDR3 sequence is 13 residues long. The V gene end was trimmed by 6 bases and the J gene end by 3 bases; junction bases not matched to a gene: 4. The CDR3 loop reads CSVRLAGGYEQYF. CDR3 in DNA: TGCAGCGTCCGCCTAGCGGGGGGCTACGAGCAGTACTTC.

This clonotype was seen more than once but under ten times. The gene calls are TRBV7-8 and TRBJ1-5; 8 bases fit TRBD1. Germline V gene data show CDR1 as SGHVS and CDR2 as FQNEAQ. This CDR3 comprises 16 residues. J was trimmed by 2 bases and V by 5 bases; bases with no gene match: 8. CDR3 DNA sequence: TGTGCCAGCAGCCCCTGGACAGGGTCGGGCAATCAGCCCCAGCATTTT. Translating it yields CASSPWTGSGNQPQHF.

The chain uses TRBV5-1 and TRBJ2-1, with 16 positions matching TRBD2. The CDR3 consists of 17 residues. Germline V gene data show CDR1 as SGHRS and CDR2 as YFSETQ. The J segment lost 1 base and the V segment lost 5 bases, leaving 3 bases of the junction unmatched. This CDR3 reads CASRGLAGGPSYNEQFF. The CDR3 DNA is TGCGCCAGCAGGGGACTAGCGGGGGGGCCGTCCTACAATGAGCAGTTCTTC.

This clonotype came up a few times. The gene calls are TRBV29-1 and TRBJ2-5; weak D call: TRBD2 (7 bases). Trimming shortened V by 4 bases and J by 3 bases, and 12 bases separated the two germline ends. Germline V gene data show CDR1 as SQVTM and CDR2 as ANQGSEA. The CDR3 is 13 residues long. The CDR3 spells CSVVGGGEETQYF. The CDR3, as DNA: TGCAGCGTTGTAGGGGGGGGGGAAGAGACCCAGTACTTC.

The chain links TRBV20-1 to TRBJ1-2; D gene uncertain. V was clipped by 0 bases and J by 4 bases, with 18 bases between them. This CDR3 has 16 residues. Germline CDR1 is DFQATT and CDR2 is SNEGSKA (reference sequence). The CDR3 DNA sequence: TGCAGTGCTAGAGATCGATTTCGGGCAACCTCCTATGGCTACACCTTC. Translating gives CSARDRFRATSYGYTF.